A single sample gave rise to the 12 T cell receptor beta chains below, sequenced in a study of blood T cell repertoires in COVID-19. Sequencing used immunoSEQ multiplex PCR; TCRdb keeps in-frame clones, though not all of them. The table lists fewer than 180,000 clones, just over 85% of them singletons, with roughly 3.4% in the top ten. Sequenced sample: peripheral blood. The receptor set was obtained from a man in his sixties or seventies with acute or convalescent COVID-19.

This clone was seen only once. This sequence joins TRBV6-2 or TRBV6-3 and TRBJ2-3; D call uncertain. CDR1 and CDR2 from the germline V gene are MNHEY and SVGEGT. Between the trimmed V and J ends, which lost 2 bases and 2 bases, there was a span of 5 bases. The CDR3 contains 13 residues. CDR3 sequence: CASSYAATDTQYF. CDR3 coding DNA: TGTGCCAGCAGTTACGCGGCCACAGATACGCAGTATTTT.

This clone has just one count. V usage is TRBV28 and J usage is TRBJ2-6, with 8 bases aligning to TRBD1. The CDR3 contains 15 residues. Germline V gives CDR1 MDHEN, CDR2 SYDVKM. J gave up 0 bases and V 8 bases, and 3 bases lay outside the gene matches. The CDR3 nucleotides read TGTGCCAGCGGGACAGGTAACTCTGGGGCCAACGTCCTGACTTTC. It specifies CASGTGNSGANVLTF. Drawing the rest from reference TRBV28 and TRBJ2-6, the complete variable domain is DVKVTQSSRYLVKRTGEKVFLECVQDMDHENMFWYRQDPGLGLRLIYFSYDVKMKEKGDIPEGYSVSREKKERFSLILESASTNQTSMYLCASGTGNSGANVLTFGAGSRLTVL.

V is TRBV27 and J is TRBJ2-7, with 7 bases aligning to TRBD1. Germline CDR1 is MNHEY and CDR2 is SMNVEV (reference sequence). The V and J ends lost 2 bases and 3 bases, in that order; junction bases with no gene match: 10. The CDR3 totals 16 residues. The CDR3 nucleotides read TGTGCCAGCAGTTTAGCCGGGACAGCCTCATTCTACGAGCAGTACTTC. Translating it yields CASSLAGTASFYEQYF.

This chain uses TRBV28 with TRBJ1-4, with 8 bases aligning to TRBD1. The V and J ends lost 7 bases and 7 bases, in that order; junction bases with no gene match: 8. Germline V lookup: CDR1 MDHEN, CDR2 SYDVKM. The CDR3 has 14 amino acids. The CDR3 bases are TGTGCCAGCACGGCAGGGGGCTGGGGTGAAAAACTGTTTTTT. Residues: CASTAGGWGEKLFF.

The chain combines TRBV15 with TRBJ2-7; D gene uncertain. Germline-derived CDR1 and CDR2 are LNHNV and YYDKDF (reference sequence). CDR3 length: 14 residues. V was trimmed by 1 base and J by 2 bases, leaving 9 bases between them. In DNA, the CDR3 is TGTGCCACCAGCAGAGTCCCCCCAGCCTACGAGCAGTACTTC. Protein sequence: CATSRVPPAYEQYF.

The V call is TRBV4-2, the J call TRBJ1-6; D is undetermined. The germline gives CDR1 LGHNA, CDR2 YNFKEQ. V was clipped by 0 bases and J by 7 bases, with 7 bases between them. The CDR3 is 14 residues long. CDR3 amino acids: CASSQEPVNSPLHF. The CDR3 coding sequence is TGTGCCAGCAGCCAAGAACCGGTCAATTCACCCCTCCACTTT.

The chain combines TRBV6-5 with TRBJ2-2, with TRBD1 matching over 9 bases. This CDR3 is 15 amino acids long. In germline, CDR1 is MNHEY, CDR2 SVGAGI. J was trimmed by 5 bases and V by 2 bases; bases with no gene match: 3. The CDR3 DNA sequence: TGTGCCAGCAGTTACAGGGGGACAGGGACCGGGGAGCTGTTTTTT. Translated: CASSYRGTGTGELFF.

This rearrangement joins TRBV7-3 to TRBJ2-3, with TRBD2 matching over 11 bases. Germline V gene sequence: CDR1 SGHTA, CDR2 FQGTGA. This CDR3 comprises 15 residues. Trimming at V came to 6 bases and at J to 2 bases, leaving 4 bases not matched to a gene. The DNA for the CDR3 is TGTGCCAGCAGTTTACTAGCGGGAGACACAGATACGCAGTATTTT. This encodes CASSLLAGDTDTQYF. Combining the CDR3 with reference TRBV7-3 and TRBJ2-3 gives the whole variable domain GAGVSQTPSNKVTEKGKYVELRCDPISGHTALYWYRQSLGQGPEFLIYFQGTGAADDSGLPNDRFFAVRPEGSVSTLKIQRTERGDSAVYLCASSLLAGDTDTQYFGPGTRLTVL.

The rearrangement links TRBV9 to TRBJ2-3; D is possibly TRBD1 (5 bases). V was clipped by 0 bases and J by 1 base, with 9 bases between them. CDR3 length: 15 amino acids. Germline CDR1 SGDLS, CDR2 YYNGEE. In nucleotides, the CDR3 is TGTGCCAGCAGCGTAGTAGGGGAAGGCACAGATACGCAGTATTTT. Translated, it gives CASSVVGEGTDTQYF.

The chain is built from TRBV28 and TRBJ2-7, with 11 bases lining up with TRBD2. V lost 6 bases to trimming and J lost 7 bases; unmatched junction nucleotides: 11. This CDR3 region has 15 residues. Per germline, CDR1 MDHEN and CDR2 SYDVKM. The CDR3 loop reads CASSKLAGESGEQYF. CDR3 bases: TGTGCCAGCAGCAAACTAGCGGGAGAGTCGGGGGAGCAGTACTTC. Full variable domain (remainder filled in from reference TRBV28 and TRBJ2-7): DVKVTQSSRYLVKRTGEKVFLECVQDMDHENMFWYRQDPGLGLRLIYFSYDVKMKEKGDIPEGYSVSREKKERFSLILESASTNQTSMYLCASSKLAGESGEQYFGPGTRLTVT.

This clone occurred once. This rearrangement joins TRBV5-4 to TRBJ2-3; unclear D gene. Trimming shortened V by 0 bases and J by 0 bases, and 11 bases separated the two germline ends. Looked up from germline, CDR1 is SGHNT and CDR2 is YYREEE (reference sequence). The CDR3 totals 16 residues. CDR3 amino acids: CASSLETTRSTDTQYF. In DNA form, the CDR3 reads TGTGCCAGCAGCTTGGAGACAACTCGTAGCACAGATACGCAGTATTTT.

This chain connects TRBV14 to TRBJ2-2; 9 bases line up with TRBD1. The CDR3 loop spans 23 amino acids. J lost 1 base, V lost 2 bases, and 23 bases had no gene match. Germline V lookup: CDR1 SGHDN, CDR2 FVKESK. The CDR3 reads CASSQSVLDRGLFESRNTGELFF. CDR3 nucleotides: TGTGCCAGCAGCCAAAGCGTGCTGGACAGGGGTCTATTTGAGTCCCGGAACACCGGGGAGCTGTTTTTT.